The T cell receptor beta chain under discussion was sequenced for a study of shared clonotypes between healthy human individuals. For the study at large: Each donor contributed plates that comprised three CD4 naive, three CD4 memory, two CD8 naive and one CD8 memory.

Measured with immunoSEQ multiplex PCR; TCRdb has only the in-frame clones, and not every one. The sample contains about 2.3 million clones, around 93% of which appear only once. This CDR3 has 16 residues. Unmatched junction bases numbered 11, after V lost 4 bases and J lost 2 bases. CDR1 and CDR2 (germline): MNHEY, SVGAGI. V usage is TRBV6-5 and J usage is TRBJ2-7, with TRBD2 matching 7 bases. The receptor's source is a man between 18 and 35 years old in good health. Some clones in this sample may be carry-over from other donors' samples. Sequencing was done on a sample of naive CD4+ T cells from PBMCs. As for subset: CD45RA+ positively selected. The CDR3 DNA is TGTGCCAGCAGTTCGCAGACGGGAGGCAGGCCCTACGAGCAGTACTTC. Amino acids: CASSSQTGGRPYEQYF.